Sequencing of this T cell receptor beta chain was carried out in a study of blood T cell repertoires in COVID-19. In the study overall: Collection of acute and convalescent COVID-19 samples took place in the United States, Italy and Spain. T cells, B-cell-depleted T cells, or PBMCs provided the cDNA or gDNA that served as material.

CDR1 is MDHEN, CDR2 SYDVKM, per germline. V was shortened by 6 bases and J by 2 bases, with 11 bases between the two germline ends. This CDR3 is 13 amino acids long. As processed by the authors: Reference gene primer amplification gave estimated nucleated cell counts. Assay: immunoSEQ multiplex PCR; the TCRdb copy retains only in-frame clones and omits some. V, J and clone size derive from that table, while D and trimming were established from the DNA sequence. This sample has hundreds of thousands of clones, with around 84% found just once. This chain joins TRBV28 and TRBJ2-7, with D possibly TRBD1 on 6 matching bases. This TCR came from a man over 45 with COVID-19, enrolled during active disease. Sample: peripheral blood. CDR3 DNA: TGTGCCAGCAGCCGACAGGTTCCCTACGAGCAGTACTTC. Its protein product is CASSRQVPYEQYF.